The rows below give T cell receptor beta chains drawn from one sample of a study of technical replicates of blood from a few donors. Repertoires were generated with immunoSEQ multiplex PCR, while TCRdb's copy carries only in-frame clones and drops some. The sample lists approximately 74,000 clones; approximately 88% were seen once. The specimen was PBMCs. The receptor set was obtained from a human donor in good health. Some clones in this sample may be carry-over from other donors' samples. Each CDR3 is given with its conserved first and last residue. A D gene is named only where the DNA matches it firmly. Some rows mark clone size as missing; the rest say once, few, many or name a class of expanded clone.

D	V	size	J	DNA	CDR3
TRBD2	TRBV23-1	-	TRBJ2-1	TGCGCCAGCAGTCAACCGCCAAGGTCTAGCGGAGATCCGAATGAGCAGTTCTTC	CASSQPPRSSGDPNEQFF
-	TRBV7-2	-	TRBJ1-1	TGTGCCAGCAGCTTAGAAGCAAGAGGCACTGAAGCTTTCTTT	CASSLEARGTEAFF
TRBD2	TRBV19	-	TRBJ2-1	TGTGCCAGTAGTCGGGCGGGGGGGCCTCTTTTCCAGTTCTTC	CASSRAGGPLFQFF
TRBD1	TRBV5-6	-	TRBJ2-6	TGTGCCAGCAGCCTACAGGGGTGGTCTGGGGCCAACGTCCTGACTTTC	CASSLQGWSGANVLTF
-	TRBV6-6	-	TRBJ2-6	TGTGCCAGCAGTTACCGAGCGGCCTCTGGGGCCAACGTCCTGACTTTC	CASSYRAASGANVLTF
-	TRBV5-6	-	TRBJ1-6	TGTGCCAGCAGCTTGGAGTCAGGGTCGGGCTATAATTCACCCCTCCACTTT	CASSLESGSGYNSPLHF
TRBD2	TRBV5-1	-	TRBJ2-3	TGCGCCAACCGAGGAGGGACTAGCGGGACGACAGATACGCAGTATTTT	CANRGGTSGTTDTQYF
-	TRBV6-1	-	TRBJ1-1	TGTGCCAGCAGTGGAGAAGCTGAGAAGAACACTGAAGCTTTCTTT	CASSGEAEKNTEAFF
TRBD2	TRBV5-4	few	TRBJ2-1	TGTGCCAGCAGCTCAAGAAGGCTAGCGGGCCACGGCAGCTACAATGAGCAGTTCTTC	CASSSRRLAGHGSYNEQFF
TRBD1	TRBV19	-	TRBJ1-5	TGTGCCAGTACCCGGGACAGCCAGCCAAATCAGCCCCAGCATTTT	CASTRDSQPNQPQHF
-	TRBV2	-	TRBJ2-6	TGTGCCAGCAGTGAAGCGGCAGGGCCCGGGGCCAACGTCCTGACTTTC	CASSEAAGPGANVLTF
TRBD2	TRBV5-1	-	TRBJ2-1	TGCGCCAGCAGTTTAGCGGGGGGGCGCTACAATGAGCAGTTCTTC	CASSLAGGRYNEQFF
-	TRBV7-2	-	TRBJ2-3	TGTGCCAGCAAAGGGGGCGGGACCGATTACACAGATACGCAGTATTTT	CASKGGGTDYTDTQYF
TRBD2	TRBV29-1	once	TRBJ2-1	TGCAGCGTTGACTCCCTAGCGGGGGTCTCCTACAATGAGCAGTTCTTC	CSVDSLAGVSYNEQFF
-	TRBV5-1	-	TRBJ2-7	TGCGCCAGCAGCTTGGCTCCGACAGGCCAATACGAGCAGTACTTC	CASSLAPTGQYEQYF
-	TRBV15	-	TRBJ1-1	TGTGCCACCAGCAGAGCACAAAACACTGAAGCTTTCTTT	CATSRAQNTEAFF
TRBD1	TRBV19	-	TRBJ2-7	TGTGCCAGTAGTAAACCACCGGGACAGGGGGCGTCCGAGCAGTACTTC	CASSKPPGQGASEQYF
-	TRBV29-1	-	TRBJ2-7	TGCAGCGTTGAAGAATCGGGGTTCCCATCCGAGCAGTACTTC	CSVEESGFPSEQYF
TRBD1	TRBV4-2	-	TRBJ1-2	TGTGCCAGCAGTCATAGGGACAGGGGCCCCTCCAACTATGGCTACACCTTC	CASSHRDRGPSNYGYTF
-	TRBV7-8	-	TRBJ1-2	TGTGCCAGCAGCTTTCTCGGTTCGTTTGGCTACACCTTC	CASSFLGSFGYTF
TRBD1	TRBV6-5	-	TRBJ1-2	TGTGCCAGCAGTTACCAGGACAGGGTCGTCTATGGCTACACCTTC	CASSYQDRVVYGYTF
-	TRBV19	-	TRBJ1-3	TGTGCCACTAGGACGGCGGACTCTGGAAACACCATATATTTT	CATRTADSGNTIYF
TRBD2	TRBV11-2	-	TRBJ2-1	TGTGCCAGCAGCCCACGGACTAGCTCCTACAATGAGCAGTTCTTC	CASSPRTSSYNEQFF
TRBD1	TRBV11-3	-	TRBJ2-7	TGTGCCAGCAGCCCCCGGACAGGGGGCTACGAGCAGTACTTC	CASSPRTGGYEQYF
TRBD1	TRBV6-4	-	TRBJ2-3	TGTGCCAGCAGTCGCGGGACAGGGGCCACAGATACGCAGTATTTT	CASSRGTGATDTQYF
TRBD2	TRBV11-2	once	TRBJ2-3	TGTGCCAGCAGTCAACTAGCGGGAGGGCCTCCGACGCAGTATTTT	CASSQLAGGPPTQYF
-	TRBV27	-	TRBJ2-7	TGTGCCAGCAGTTTATACCGGACAGTCACTACTTCCTACGAGCAGTACTTC	CASSLYRTVTTSYEQYF
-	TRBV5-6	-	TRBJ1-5	TGTGCCAGCAGCGCTGACAGACACAATCAGCCCCAGCATTTT	CASSADRHNQPQHF
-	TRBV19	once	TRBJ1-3	TGTGCCAGTAGCCCCGGCCGGGGAGGAGGAAACACCATATATTTT	CASSPGRGGGNTIYF
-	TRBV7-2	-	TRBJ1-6	TGTGCCAGCAGCTTAACCGGGGGTAGAGCACCCCTCCACTTT	CASSLTGGRAPLHF
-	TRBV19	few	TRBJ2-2	TGTGCCAGTAGTCCTATTAGCGGGAACACCGGGGAGCTGTTTTTT	CASSPISGNTGELFF
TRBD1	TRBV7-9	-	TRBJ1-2	TGTGCCAGCAGCTTGGGGACAGGGCCTAACTATGGCTACACCTTC	CASSLGTGPNYGYTF
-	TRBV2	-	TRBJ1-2	TGTGCCAGCAGTGAAGCGCTTCGGGGTTGGAGTGGCTACACCTTC	CASSEALRGWSGYTF
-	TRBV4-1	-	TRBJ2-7	TGCGCCAGCAGCTTTAGGACGGACTATACTACCTACGAGCAGTACTTC	CASSFRTDYTTYEQYF
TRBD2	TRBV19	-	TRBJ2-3	TGTGCCAGTAGGGGACTAGCGGCCAGCACAGATACGCAGTATTTT	CASRGLAASTDTQYF
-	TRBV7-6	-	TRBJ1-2	TGTGCCAGCAGCCCCCAGGGACTGGAGGGCTATGGCTACACCTTC	CASSPQGLEGYGYTF
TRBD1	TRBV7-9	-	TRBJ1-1	TGTGCCAGCAGGGGACAGACGAATACTGAAGCTTTCTTT	CASRGQTNTEAFF
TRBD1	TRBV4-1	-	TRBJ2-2	TGCGCCAGCAGCCAGGGGGGAGGACAGGGTCCCGGGGAGCTGTTTTTT	CASSQGGGQGPGELFF
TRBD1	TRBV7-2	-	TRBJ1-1	TGTGCCAGCAGCTTCGGACAGGGCTACACTGAAGCTTTCTTT	CASSFGQGYTEAFF
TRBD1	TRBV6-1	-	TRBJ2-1	TGTGCCATTCGGGACAGGGCAATCGATGAGCAGTTCTTC	CAIRDRAIDEQFF
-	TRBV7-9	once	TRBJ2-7	TGTGCCAGCAGCCGGGGTGGAACCTACGAGCAGTACTTC	CASSRGGTYEQYF
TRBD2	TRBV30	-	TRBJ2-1	TGTGCCTGGAGTGTTAGCCGTGTCGCGGGAGTGCTCTTC	CAWSVSRVAGVLF
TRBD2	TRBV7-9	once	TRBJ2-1	TGTGCCAGCAGCTTAGCTCGGGGGACTAGCAACGAGCAGTTCTTC	CASSLARGTSNEQFF
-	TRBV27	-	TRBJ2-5	TGTGCCAGCAGTTTATCGTCCAGGGTACGAAAAGAGACCCAGTACTTC	CASSLSSRVRKETQYF
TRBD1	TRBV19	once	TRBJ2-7	TGTGCCAGTAGTATTTTCACAGGGGACTACGAGCAGTACTTC	CASSIFTGDYEQYF
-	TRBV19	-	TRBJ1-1	TGTGCCAGTAGGTTACAGGTGAACACTGAAGCTTTCTTT	CASRLQVNTEAFF
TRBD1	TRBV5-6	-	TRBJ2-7	TGTGCCAGCAGCTTGGGACAGGGGCGGACCTACGAGCAGTACTTC	CASSLGQGRTYEQYF
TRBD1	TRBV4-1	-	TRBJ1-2	TGCGCCAGCAGCCAAGTGACAGGGGGCCGCTATGGCTACACCTTC	CASSQVTGGRYGYTF
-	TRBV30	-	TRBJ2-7	TGTGCCTGCTTCAGGGAAACGGGCTACGAGCAGTACTTC	CACFRETGYEQYF
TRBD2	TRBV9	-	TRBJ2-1	TGTGCCAGCAGCCCGCCGCCGGGGGGGTTTCGGGGCGATGAGCAGTTCTTC	CASSPPPGGFRGDEQFF